This T cell receptor beta chain is drawn from a study of PD-1 blockade in classical Hodgkin lymphoma. As for time point: newly diagnosed, previously untreated cHL patient sample. Magnetic negative selection served to purify CD4+ T cells out of PBMCs that had been thawed. Germline CDR1 is SNHLY and CDR2 is FYNNEI. The CDR3 has 15 residues. V was trimmed by 5 bases and J by 0 bases, leaving 10 bases between them. Data came from immunoSEQ multiplex PCR; TCRdb stores just in-frame clones and leaves some out. Of fewer than 3,500 clones listed, roughly 84% are singletons. The table lists this clone with a count of one.

The sequencing sample was made of CD4+ T cells from blood. V is TRBV2 and J is TRBJ1-4, with D hard to call. The receptor was derived from a human donor with classical Hodgkin lymphoma. CDR3 sequence reads: CASSSDGATNEKLFF. For the CDR3, the DNA is TGTGCCAGCAGTTCGGATGGAGCAACTAATGAAAAACTGTTTTTT.